This TCR beta chain is drawn from a study of blood T cells in healthy people across ages. Isolating PBMCs gave at least 6 million of these cells per sample. Alongside a J-beta primer mix, a sample-barcoded 5' primer served in a second PCR lasting about 7 to 11 cycles. Each sample provided no less than 2.5 million CDR3-containing paired-end reads. MiXCR, applied by TCRdb to the 5' RACE reads, yields one record per CDR3 protein. The sample lists about 1.4 million distinct CDR3 sequences; approximately 60% were seen once. Sample: blood. The source of this sequence is a man younger than 30 in good health.

CDR3 in amino acids: CASSHRGGWSETQYF. For the CDR3, the DNA is TGTGCCAGCAGCCACAGGGGAGGTTGGTCAGAGACCCAGTACTTC. The rearrangement joins TRBV14 to TRBJ2-5, with D perhaps TRBD1 or TRBD2 (6 bases each). V was clipped by 3 bases and J by 4 bases, with 15 bases between them. The V gene's germline CDR1 is SGHDN and CDR2 FVKESK. The length of the CDR3 is 15 residues.